This is a list of T cell receptor beta chains from one sample in a study of cytomegalovirus exposure and HLA in healthy donors. Sequencing used immunoSEQ multiplex PCR; TCRdb keeps in-frame clones, though not all of them. The sample consists of 180,000 or so clones, more than 65% of them appearing once. The sample comprised PBMCs. The receptor set was obtained from a woman in her 30s in good health and CMV-seropositive. Each CDR3 is given with its conserved first and last residue. The order of the fields is J gene, V gene, clone size, CDR3 protein. Size tells how often a clone was seen (once, few, many) or the class of an expanded clone, and some rows leave it out.

>TRBJ1-5|TRBV4-1|-
CASSQGGGTSQPQHF
>TRBJ1-1|TRBV7-9|-
CASSPAGSTEAFF
>TRBJ1-1|TRBV29-1|-
CSVEERLTEAFF
>TRBJ2-5|TRBV25-1|-
CASSEWGSGSLETQYF
>TRBJ1-3|TRBV5-1|-
CASSLEWTGDENTIYF
>TRBJ2-1|TRBV6-1|-
CASRYRELNNEQFF
>TRBJ2-7|TRBV27|once
CAIGVGGSSYEQYF
>TRBJ2-7|TRBV15|few
CATSSRESYEQYF
>TRBJ1-4|TRBV27|-
CASRRTGTNEKLFF
>TRBJ2-3|TRBV6-1|-
CASSVFSGTDTQYF
>TRBJ2-2|TRBV2|-
CASDPSGRATGELFF
>TRBJ1-1|TRBV5-1|-
CASSLGSVNTEAFF
>TRBJ2-3|TRBV29-1|-
CSVEGTVDFEDTQYF
>TRBJ1-2|TRBV2|-
CASRMDGTVDIRYGYTF
>TRBJ2-3|TRBV9|-
CASSVIAGGTDTQYF
>TRBJ1-3|TRBV28|-
CASSLLHGQGPGNTIYF
>TRBJ2-7|TRBV29-1|once
CSVVETSNYEQYF
>TRBJ2-1|TRBV9|once
CASSQGDPGQFF
>TRBJ2-1|TRBV27|-
CASSLPGAYNEQFF
>TRBJ2-3|TRBV9|-
CASSSGDPDTQYF
>TRBJ2-3|TRBV4-2|-
CASSLWDRDTQYF
>TRBJ2-2|TRBV19|-
CASSTPRSGVNTGELFF
>TRBJ1-1|TRBV28|-
CASSPTGDTEAFF
>TRBJ2-1|TRBV9|-
CASSGGSVSYNEQFF
>TRBJ1-1|TRBV5-1|-
CASRGRSGNTEAFF
>TRBJ2-7|TRBV21-1|-
CASSTRQTPRYEQYF
>TRBJ2-1|TRBV30|-
CARNRLAVYNEQFF
>TRBJ1-2|TRBV30|-
CAWSATGGQGYTF